These 2 T cell receptor beta chains originate from one sample sequenced in a study of molecular identifiers for immune sequencing clone quantification. From the PCR reads, TCRdb called clonotypes with MiXCR, one entry per CDR3 protein. The table has about half a million distinct CDR3 sequences, over 20% seen once. The sequenced sample was naive CD8+ T cells from blood, with Jurkat cell RNA spiked in. Subset of the sample: FACS-sorted CD8+CD4-CCR7+CD45RA+ naive T cells. The receptors were gathered from a human donor in good health. Some libraries in this study had Jurkat cell RNA spiked in.

The rearrangement joins TRBV28 to TRBJ1-4; the match to TRBD1 covers 7 bases. V was pared by 5 bases and J by 5 bases, with 11 bases of the junction left unmatched. Germline V lookup: CDR1 MDHEN, CDR2 SYDVKM. The CDR3 length is 16 residues. CDR3 region: CASSLLFVRGNEKLFF. CDR3 bases: TGTGCCAGCAGTCTTCTATTTGTCAGGGGGAATGAAAAACTGTTTTTT.

Ten or more counts support this clonotype. In DNA, the CDR3 is TGTGCCAGCAGTTTTCTGGGAACACGCTACACTGAAGCTTTCTTT. It specifies CASSFLGTRYTEAFF. The rearrangement links TRBV12-3 or TRBV12-4 to TRBJ1-1; D is unclear. The CDR3 length is 15 residues. Trimming cost V 3 bases and J 3 bases, with 14 bases left between them.